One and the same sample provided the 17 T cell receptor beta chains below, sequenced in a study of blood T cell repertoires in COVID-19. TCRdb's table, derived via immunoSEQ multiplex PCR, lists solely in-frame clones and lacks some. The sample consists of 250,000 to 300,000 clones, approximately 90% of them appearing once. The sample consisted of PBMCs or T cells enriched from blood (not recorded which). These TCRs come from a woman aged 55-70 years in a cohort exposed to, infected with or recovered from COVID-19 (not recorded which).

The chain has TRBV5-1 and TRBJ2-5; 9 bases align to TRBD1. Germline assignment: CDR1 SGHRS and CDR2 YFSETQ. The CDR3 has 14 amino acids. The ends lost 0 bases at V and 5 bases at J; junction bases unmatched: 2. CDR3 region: CASSLEGTGETQYF. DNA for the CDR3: TGCGCCAGCAGCTTGGAGGGGACAGGGGAGACCCAGTACTTC.

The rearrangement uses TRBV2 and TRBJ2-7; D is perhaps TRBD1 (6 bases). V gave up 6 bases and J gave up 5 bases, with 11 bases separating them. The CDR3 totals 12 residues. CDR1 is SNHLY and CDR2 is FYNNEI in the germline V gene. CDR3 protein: CASRTDSDEQYF. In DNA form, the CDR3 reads TGTGCCAGCAGGACGGACAGCGACGAGCAGTACTTC.

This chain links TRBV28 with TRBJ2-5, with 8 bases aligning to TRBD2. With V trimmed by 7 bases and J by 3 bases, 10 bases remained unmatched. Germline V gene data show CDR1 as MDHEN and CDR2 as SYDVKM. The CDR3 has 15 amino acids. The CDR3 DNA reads TGTGCCAGCACTAAAGCGGGAGTCCCTGAAGAGACCCAGTACTTC. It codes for CASTKAGVPEETQYF.

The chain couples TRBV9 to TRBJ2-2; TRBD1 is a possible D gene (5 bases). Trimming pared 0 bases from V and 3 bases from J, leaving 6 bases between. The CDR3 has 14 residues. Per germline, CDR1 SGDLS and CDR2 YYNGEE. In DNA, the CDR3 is TGTGCCAGCAGCGTAGGACAGCACACCGGGGAGCTGTTTTTT. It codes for CASSVGQHTGELFF.

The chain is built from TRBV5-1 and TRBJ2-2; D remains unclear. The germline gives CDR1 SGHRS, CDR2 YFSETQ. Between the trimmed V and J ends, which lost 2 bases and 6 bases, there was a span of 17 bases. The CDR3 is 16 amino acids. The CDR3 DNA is TGCGCCAGCAGCTTCGGTAGGAGCGTTCTTCCCGGGGAGCTGTTTTTT. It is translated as CASSFGRSVLPGELFF.

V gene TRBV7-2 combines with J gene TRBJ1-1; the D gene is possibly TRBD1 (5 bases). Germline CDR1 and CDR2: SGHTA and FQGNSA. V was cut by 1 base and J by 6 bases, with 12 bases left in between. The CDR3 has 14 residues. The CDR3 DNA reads TGTGCCAGCAGCTTAGGCAGGGCCTTCCCTGAAGCTTTCTTT. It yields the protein CASSLGRAFPEAFF. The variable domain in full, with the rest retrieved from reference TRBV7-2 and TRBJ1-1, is GAGVSQSPSNKVTEKGKDVELRCDPISGHTALYWYRQSLGQGLEFLIYFQGNSAPDKSGLPSDRFSAERTGGSVSTLTIQRTQQEDSAVYLCASSLGRAFPEAFFGQGTRLTVV.

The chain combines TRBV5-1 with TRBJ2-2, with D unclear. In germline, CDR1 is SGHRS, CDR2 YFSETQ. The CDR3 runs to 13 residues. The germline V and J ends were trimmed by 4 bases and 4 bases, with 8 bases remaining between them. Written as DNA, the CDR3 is TGCGCCAGCAGCCGCGATTTCACCGGGGAGCTGTTTTTT. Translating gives CASSRDFTGELFF.

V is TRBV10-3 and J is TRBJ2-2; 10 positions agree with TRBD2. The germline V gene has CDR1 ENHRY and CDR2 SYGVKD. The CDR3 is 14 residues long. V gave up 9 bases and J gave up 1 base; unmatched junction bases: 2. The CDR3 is CAISSGGNTGELFF. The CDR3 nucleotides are TGTGCCATTTCTAGCGGGGGGAACACCGGGGAGCTGTTTTTT.

The CDR3 sequence is CAWSTRGTSGMAEYF. The CDR3 DNA reads as TGTGCCTGGAGCACTAGGGGGACTAGCGGGATGGCTGAGTACTTC. The chain is built from TRBV30 and TRBJ2-7; 13 positions agree with TRBD2. The ends lost 3 bases at V and 11 bases at J; junction bases unmatched: 13. Germline V gene data show CDR1 as GTSNPN and CDR2 as SVGIG (reference sequence). The CDR3 runs 15 residues.

CDR3 sequence: CASRTIAGARNEQFF. Written as DNA, the CDR3 is TGTGCCAGCAGAACAATAGCGGGAGCCCGCAATGAGCAGTTCTTC. J is TRBJ2-1 and V is TRBV5-4; 9 nucleotides line up with TRBD2. The trim removed 5 bases at V and 6 bases at J, leaving 9 bases unmatched. This CDR3 is 15 amino acids long. Germline CDR1 reads SGHNT; CDR2 reads YYREEE (reference sequence).

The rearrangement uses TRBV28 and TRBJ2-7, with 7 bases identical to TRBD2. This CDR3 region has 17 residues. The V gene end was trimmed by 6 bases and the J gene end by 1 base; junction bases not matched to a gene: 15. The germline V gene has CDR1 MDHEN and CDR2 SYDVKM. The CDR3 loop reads CASRPGLIKHDSYEQYF. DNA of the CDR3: TGTGCCAGCAGACCGGGACTAATTAAACACGATTCCTACGAGCAGTACTTC.

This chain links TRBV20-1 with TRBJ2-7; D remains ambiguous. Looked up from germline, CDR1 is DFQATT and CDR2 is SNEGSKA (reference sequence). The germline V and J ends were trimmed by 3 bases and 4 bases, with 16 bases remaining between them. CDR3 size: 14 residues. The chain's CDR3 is CSASPGTSWYEQYF. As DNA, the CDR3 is TGCAGTGCTAGTCCCGGTACCTCCTGGTACGAGCAGTACTTC.

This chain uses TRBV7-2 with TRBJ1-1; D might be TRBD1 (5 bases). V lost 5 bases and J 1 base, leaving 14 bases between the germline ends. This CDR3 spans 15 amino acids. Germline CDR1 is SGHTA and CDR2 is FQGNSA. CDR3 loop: CASSHAGHQNTEAFF. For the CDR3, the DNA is TGTGCCAGCAGCCACGCCGGACACCAGAACACTGAAGCTTTCTTT.

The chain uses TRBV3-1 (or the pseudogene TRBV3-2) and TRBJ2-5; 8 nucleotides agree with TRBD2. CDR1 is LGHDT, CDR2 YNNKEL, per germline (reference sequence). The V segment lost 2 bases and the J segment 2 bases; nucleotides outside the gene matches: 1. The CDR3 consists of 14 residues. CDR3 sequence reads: CASSQTSGQETQYF. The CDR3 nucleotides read TGTGCCAGCAGCCAAACTAGCGGACAAGAGACCCAGTACTTC.

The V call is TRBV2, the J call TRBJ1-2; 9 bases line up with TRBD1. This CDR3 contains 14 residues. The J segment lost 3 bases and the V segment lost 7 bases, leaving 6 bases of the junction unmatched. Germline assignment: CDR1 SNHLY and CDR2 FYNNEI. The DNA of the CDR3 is TGTGCCAGCACTCCGGGACAGGGAGACTATGGCTACACCTTC. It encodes CASTPGQGDYGYTF.

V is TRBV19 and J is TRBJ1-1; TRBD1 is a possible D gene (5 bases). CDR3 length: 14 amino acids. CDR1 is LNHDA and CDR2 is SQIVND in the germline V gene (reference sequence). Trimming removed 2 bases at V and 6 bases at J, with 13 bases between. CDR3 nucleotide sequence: TGTGCCAGTAGTATACGCGGCGGCAGGGCTGAAGCTTTCTTT. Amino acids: CASSIRGGRAEAFF.

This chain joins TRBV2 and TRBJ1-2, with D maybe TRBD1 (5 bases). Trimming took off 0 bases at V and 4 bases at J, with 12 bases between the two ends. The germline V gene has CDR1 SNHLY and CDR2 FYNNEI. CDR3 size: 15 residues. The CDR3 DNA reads TGTGCCAGCAGTGAAGCGCCAGGGCCGGGCTATGGCTACACCTTC. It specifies CASSEAPGPGYGYTF.